This T cell receptor (beta chain) was identified in a study of blood T cell repertoires in COVID-19. On the study more broadly: Collection of acute and convalescent COVID-19 samples took place in the United States, Italy and Spain.

The CDR3 totals 15 residues. V shed 1 base, J shed 2 bases, and the junction held 4 bases outside the gene matches. Per the germline V gene, CDR1 is SGHDN and CDR2 is FVKESK. This clone was counted a few times. Other DNA sequences in the sample encode the same CDR3. The table came from immunoSEQ multiplex PCR; TCRdb's copy has only in-frame clones and leaves some out. The sample has some 250,000 clones; 82% are singletons. This TCR was recovered from a woman aged 55-69 years with active or convalescent COVID-19. V and J are TRBV14 and TRBJ1-2; 7 nucleotides line up with TRBD1. The sample consisted of peripheral blood. CDR3 DNA: TGTGCCAGCAGCCAAGGGCTGACAGGGAACTATGGCTACACCTTC. Amino acids: CASSQGLTGNYGYTF.